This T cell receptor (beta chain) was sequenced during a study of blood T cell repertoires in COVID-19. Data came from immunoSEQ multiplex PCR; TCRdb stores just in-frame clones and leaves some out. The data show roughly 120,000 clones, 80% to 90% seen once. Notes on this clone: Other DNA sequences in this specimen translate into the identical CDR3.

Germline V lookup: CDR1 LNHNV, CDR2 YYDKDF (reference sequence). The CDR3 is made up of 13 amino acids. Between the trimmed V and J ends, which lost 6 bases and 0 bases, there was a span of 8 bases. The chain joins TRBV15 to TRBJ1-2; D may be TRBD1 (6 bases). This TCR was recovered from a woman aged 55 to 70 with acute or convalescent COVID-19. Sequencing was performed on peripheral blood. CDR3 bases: TGTGCCACCAGTAGGACAGCTAACTATGGCTACACCTTC. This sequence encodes CATSRTANYGYTF.